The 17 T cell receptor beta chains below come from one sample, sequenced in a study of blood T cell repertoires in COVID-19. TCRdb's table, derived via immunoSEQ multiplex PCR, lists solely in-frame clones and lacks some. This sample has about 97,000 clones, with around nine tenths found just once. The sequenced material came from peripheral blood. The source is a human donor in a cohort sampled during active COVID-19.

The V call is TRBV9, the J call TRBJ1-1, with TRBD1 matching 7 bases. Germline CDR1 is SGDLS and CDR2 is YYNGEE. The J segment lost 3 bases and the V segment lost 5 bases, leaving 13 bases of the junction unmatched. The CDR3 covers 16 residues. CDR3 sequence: CASSQKQGIWDTEAFF. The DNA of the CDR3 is TGTGCCAGCAGTCAAAAACAGGGGATCTGGGACACTGAAGCTTTCTTT.

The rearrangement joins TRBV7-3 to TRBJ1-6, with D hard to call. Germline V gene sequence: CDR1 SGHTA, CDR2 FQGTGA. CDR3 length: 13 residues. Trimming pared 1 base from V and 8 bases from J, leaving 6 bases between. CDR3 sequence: CASSLNYDSPLHF. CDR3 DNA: TGTGCCAGCAGCTTAAACTACGATTCACCCCTCCACTTT.

CDR3 in amino acids: CASSYSDSNNSPLHF. The CDR3 region has the DNA TGTGCCAGCAGTTACTCCGACAGCAATAATTCACCCCTCCACTTT. The chain carries TRBV6-5 and TRBJ1-6; the D gene is possibly TRBD1 (5 bases). Trimming pared 0 bases from V and 5 bases from J, leaving 8 bases between. This CDR3 region has 15 residues. Germline-derived CDR1 and CDR2 are MNHEY and SVGAGI.

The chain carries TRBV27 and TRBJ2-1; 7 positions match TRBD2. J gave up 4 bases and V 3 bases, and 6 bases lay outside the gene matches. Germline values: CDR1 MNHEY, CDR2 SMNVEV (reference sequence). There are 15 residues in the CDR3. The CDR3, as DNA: TGTGCCAGCAGTTTTGCCGGGAGGCCTTACAATGAGCAGTTCTTC. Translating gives CASSFAGRPYNEQFF.

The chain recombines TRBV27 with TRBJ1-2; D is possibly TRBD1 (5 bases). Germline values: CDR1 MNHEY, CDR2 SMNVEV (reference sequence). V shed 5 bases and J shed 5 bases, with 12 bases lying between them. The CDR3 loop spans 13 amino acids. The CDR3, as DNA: TGTGCCAGCAGTATCGCAGGGTCTTATGGCTACACCTTC. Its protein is CASSIAGSYGYTF.

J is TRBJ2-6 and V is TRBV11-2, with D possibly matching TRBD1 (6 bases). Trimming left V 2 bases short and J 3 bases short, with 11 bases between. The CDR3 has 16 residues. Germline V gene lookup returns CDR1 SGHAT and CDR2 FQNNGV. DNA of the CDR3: TGTGCCAGCAGCTTACTGCAGGGACATGGGGCCAACGTCCTGACTTTC. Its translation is CASSLLQGHGANVLTF. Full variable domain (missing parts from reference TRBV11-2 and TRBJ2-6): EAGVAQSPRYKIIEKRQSVAFWCNPISGHATLYWYQQILGQGPKLLIQFQNNGVVDDSQLPKDRFSAERLKGVDSTLKIQPAKLEDSAVYLCASSLLQGHGANVLTFGAGSRLTVL.

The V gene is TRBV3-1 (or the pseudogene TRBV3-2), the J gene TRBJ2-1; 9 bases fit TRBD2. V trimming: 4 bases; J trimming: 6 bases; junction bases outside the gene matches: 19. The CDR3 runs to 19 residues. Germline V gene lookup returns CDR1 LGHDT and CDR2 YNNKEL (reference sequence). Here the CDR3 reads CASSPRTSATVIRRNEQFF. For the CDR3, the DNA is TGTGCCAGCAGCCCACGGACTAGCGCGACGGTGATAAGGCGCAATGAGCAGTTCTTC.

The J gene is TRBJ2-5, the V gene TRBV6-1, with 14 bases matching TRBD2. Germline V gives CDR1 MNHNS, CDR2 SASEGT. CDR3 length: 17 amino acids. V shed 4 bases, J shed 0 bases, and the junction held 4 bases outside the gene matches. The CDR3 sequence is CASSVGLAGADQETQYF. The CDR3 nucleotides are TGTGCCAGCAGTGTGGGACTAGCGGGAGCGGACCAAGAGACCCAGTACTTC.

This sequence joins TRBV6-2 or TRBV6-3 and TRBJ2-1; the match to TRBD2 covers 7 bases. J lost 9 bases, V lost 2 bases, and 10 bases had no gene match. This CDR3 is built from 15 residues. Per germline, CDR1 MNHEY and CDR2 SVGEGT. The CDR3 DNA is TGTGCCAGCAGTTACAGTGGCGGGAGTACAGGTGAGCAGTTCTTC. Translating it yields CASSYSGGSTGEQFF.

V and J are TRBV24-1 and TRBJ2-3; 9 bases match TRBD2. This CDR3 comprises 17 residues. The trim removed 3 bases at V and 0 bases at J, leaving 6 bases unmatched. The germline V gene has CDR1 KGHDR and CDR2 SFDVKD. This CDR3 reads CATSDPSGTSSTDTQYF. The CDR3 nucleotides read TGTGCCACCAGTGATCCCTCCGGGACTAGCAGCACAGATACGCAGTATTTT.

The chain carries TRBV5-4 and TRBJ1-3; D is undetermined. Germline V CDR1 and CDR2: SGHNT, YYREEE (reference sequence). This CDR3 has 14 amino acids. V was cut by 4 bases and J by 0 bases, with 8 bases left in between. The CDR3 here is CASSPQSSGNTIYF. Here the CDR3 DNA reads TGTGCCAGCAGCCCCCAGTCCTCTGGAAACACCATATATTTT.

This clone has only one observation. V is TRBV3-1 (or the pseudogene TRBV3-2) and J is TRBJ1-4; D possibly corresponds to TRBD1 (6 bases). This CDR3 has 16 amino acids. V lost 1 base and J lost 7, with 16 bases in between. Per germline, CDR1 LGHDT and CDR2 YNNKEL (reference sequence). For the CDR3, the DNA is TGTGCCAGCAGCCAAGGTCGCAGGGGATTGGGTGAAAAACTGTTTTTT. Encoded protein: CASSQGRRGLGEKLFF.

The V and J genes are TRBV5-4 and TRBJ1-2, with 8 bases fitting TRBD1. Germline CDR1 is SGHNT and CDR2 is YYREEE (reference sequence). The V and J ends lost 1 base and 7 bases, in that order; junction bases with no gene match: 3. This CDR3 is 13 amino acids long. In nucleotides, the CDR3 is TGTGCCAGCAGCTTGCCAGGGGGCCTTGGCTACACCTTC. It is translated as CASSLPGGLGYTF.

The CDR3 loop is CASSPFDISEKLFF. CDR3 nucleotide sequence: TGTGCCAGCTCACCTTTTGACATTTCTGAAAAACTGTTTTTT. J is TRBJ1-4 and V is TRBV18; D is undetermined. The V gene's germline CDR1 is KGHSH and CDR2 LQKENI. This CDR3 has 14 amino acids. Trimming shortened V by 3 bases and J by 7 bases, and 12 bases separated the two germline ends.

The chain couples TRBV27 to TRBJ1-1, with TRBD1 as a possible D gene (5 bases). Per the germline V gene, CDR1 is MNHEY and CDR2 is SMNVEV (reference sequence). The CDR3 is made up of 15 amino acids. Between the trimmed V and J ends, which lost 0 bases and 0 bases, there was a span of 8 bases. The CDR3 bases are TGTGCCAGCAGTTTATCGGCAGGGTTGAACACTGAAGCTTTCTTT. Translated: CASSLSAGLNTEAFF.

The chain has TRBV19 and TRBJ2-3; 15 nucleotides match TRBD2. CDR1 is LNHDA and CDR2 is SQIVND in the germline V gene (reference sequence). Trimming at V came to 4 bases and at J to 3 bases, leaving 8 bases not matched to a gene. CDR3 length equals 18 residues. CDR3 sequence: CASSTRTSGGAWTDTQYF. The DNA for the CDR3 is TGTGCCAGTAGTACCAGGACTAGCGGGGGGGCCTGGACAGATACGCAGTATTTT.

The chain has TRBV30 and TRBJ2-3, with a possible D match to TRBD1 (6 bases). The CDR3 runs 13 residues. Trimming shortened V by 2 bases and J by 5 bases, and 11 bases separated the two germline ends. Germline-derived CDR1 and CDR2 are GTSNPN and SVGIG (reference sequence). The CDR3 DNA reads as TGTGCCTGGAGTTCAGGGGCCCAAGATACGCAGTATTTT. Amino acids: CAWSSGAQDTQYF.